This is a list of T cell receptor beta chains from one sample in a study of shared clonotypes between healthy human individuals. Assay: immunoSEQ multiplex PCR; the TCRdb copy retains only in-frame clones and omits some. The table shows about 1,900,000 clones, with less than 95% occurring only once. Source material: naive CD8+ T cells sorted from blood. All receptors derive from a man between 18 and 35 years old in good health. Each CDR3 is given with its conserved first and last residue. The D gene is left open where the match is weak. Not every row has a clone size; where given, it reads once, few, many or a size class.

>NA|TRBV19|TRBJ1-1|NA
CASIPSGGGSTEAFF
TGTGCCAGTATCCCTTCGGGGGGCGGGAGCACTGAAGCTTTCTTT
>once|TRBV5-4|TRBJ2-2|TRBD1
CASSYGTGGTGELFF
TGTGCCAGCAGCTATGGGACAGGGGGCACCGGGGAGCTGTTTTTT
>NA|TRBV27|TRBJ2-7|NA
CASSFGTGSEQYF
TGTGCCAGCAGTTTTGGCACTGGGTCGGAGCAGTACTTC
>NA|TRBV10-3|TRBJ2-2|TRBD1
CAISDPGQGSTGELFF
TGTGCCATCAGTGATCCGGGACAGGGGAGCACCGGGGAGCTGTTTTTT
>NA|TRBV19|TRBJ1-6|NA
CASSAQGDGYNSPLHF
TGTGCCAGTAGTGCCCAAGGGGACGGTTATAATTCACCCCTCCACTTT
>NA|TRBV30|TRBJ2-7|NA
CAWSVVEGAYEQYF
TGTGCCTGGAGTGTAGTTGAAGGGGCCTACGAGCAGTACTTC
>NA|TRBV27|TRBJ2-7|NA
CASSSAPREQYF
TGTGCCAGCAGTTCCGCCCCTCGCGAGCAGTACTTC
>NA|TRBV9|TRBJ2-3|TRBD1
CASSIQGWSTDTQYF
TGTGCCAGCAGCATACAGGGGTGGAGCACAGATACGCAGTATTTT
>NA|TRBV6-5|TRBJ1-3|NA
CASSYGAGSGNTIYF
TGTGCCAGCAGTTACGGGGCAGGATCTGGAAACACCATATATTTT
>NA|TRBV27|TRBJ2-7|NA
CASSYGRSSYEQYF
TGTGCCAGCAGTTACGGACGAAGCTCCTACGAGCAGTACTTC
>NA|TRBV30|TRBJ2-1|TRBD1
CAWSGTGTGTYNEQFF
TGTGCCTGGAGTGGGACAGGGACCGGCACCTACAATGAGCAGTTCTTC
>NA|TRBV28|TRBJ1-4|TRBD1
CASSWDRAGEKLFF
TGTGCCAGCAGCTGGGACAGGGCAGGGGAAAAACTGTTTTTT
>NA|TRBV7-9|TRBJ2-1|NA
CASSLHEYNEQFF
TGTGCCAGCAGCTTACATGAGTACAATGAGCAGTTCTTC
>NA|TRBV15|TRBJ1-4|NA
CATAGVTNEKLFF
TGTGCCACTGCAGGGGTAACTAATGAAAAACTGTTTTTT
>NA|TRBV28|TRBJ2-7|TRBD1
CASSLSGGAGEQYF
TGTGCCAGCAGTTTATCAGGGGGCGCGGGCGAGCAGTACTTC
>NA|TRBV7-9|TRBJ1-2|NA
CASSPIGPAVYGYTF
TGTGCCAGCAGCCCCATTGGACCGGCGGTGTATGGCTACACCTTC
>NA|TRBV5-8|TRBJ2-2|NA
CASSLWGRELFF
TGTGCCAGCAGCTTGTGGGGCCGGGAGCTGTTTTTT
>NA|TRBV27|TRBJ2-1|TRBD2
CASSLLVPSGSYNEQFF
TGTGCCAGCAGTTTATTAGTTCCTAGCGGTTCCTACAATGAGCAGTTCTTC
>NA|TRBV19|TRBJ1-6|TRBD1
CASSPIQGAGDSPLHF
TGTGCCAGTAGCCCAATCCAGGGGGCAGGGGATTCACCCCTCCACTTT
>NA|TRBV7-3|TRBJ2-3|TRBD2
CASSGGAVDTQYF
TGTGCCAGTAGCGGGGGGGCCGTGGATACGCAGTATTTT
>NA|TRBV25-1|TRBJ1-2|TRBD1
CASSEWDSPSPGYTF
TGTGCCAGCAGTGAATGGGACAGCCCCTCACCCGGCTACACCTTC
>NA|TRBV5-8|TRBJ2-2|NA
CASGLWGELFF
TGTGCCAGCGGTCTGTGGGGGGAGCTGTTTTTT
>NA|TRBV5-6|TRBJ1-1|TRBD1
CASSWMNRGPTEAFF
TGTGCCAGCAGCTGGATGAACAGGGGGCCCACTGAAGCTTTCTTT
>NA|TRBV27|TRBJ1-6|TRBD1
CASKAGTAYNSPLHF
TGTGCCAGCAAAGCCGGGACAGCCTATAATTCACCCCTCCACTTT
>NA|TRBV7-9|TRBJ2-2|NA
CASSLVPLAGELFF
TGTGCCAGCAGCTTAGTCCCACTAGCCGGGGAGCTGTTTTTT
>NA|TRBV28|TRBJ1-4|NA
CASSFEGYNEKLFF
TGTGCCAGCAGTTTTGAAGGCTATAATGAAAAACTGTTTTTT
>NA|TRBV10-3|TRBJ1-5|NA
CAISERVGQPQHF
TGTGCCATCAGTGAGAGGGTCGGTCAGCCCCAGCATTTT